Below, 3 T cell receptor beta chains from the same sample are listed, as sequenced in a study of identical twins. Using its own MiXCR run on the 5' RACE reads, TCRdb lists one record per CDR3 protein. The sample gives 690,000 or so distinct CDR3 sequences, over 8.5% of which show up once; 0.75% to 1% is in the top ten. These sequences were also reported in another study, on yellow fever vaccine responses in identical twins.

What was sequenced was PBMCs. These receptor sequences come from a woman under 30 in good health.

CDR3 in DNA: TGTGCCAGCAGCTTACGATCGGATCTAAGGAACACTGAAGCTTTCTTT. Its protein product is CASSLRSDLRNTEAFF. V and J are TRBV7-2 and TRBJ1-1; D is undetermined. The CDR3 length is 16 residues. CDR1 and CDR2 from the germline V gene are SGHTA and FQGNSA. The ends were cut back, 2 bases at V and 1 base at J, with 14 bases in the middle.

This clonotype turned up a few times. DNA for the CDR3: TGTGCCAGCAGCTTAGGTAGCGCGATCCAAGAGACCCAGTACTTC. This codes for CASSLGSAIQETQYF. The V gene is TRBV7-9, the J gene TRBJ2-5; a possible D gene is TRBD2 (5 bases). This CDR3 spans 15 amino acids. The germline V and J ends were trimmed by 1 base and 1 base, with 10 bases remaining between them. CDR1 is SEHNR and CDR2 is FQNEAQ in the germline V gene (reference sequence).

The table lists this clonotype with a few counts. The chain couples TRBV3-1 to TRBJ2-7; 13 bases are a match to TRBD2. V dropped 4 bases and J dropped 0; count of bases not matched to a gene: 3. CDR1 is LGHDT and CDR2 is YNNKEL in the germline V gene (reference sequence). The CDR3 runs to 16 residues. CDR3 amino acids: CASSPGLAGSSYEQYF. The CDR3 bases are TGTGCCAGCAGCCCGGGACTAGCGGGGAGCTCCTACGAGCAGTACTTC.